Listed below are T cell receptor beta chains from one sample, sequenced in a study of neurological immune-mediated disorders. MiXCR was run by TCRdb on the 5' RACE reads, yielding one entry per CDR3 protein. Of tens of thousands of distinct CDR3 sequences in the sample, around 4.7% were seen once. The source material was PBMCs. The source of these receptors is a woman in her sixties with multiple sclerosis. Each CDR3 is given with its conserved first and last residue. The order of the fields is J gene, D gene, V gene, clone size, CDR3 DNA, CDR3 protein. A D gene is named only where the DNA matches it firmly. Clone size reads once, few, many, or a class if the clone is expanded.

TRBJ1-5,-,TRBV29-1,many,TGCAGCGTCGGGGACATTAGCAATCAGCCCCAGCATTTT,CSVGDISNQPQHF
TRBJ2-7,-,TRBV5-1,many,TGCGCCAGCAGCACCCTGGTGGGAGGTGGGTCCTACGAGCAGTACTTC,CASSTLVGGGSYEQYF
TRBJ2-2,-,TRBV29-1,many,TGCAGCGTCGATAGAGGGTTCACCGGGGAGCTGTTTTTT,CSVDRGFTGELFF
TRBJ1-6,-,TRBV6-5,many,TGTGCCAGCAAGTTCAGGGAATCTTCACCCCTCCACTTT,CASKFRESSPLHF
TRBJ2-1,TRBD2,TRBV5-1,many,TGCGCCAGCAGCCCACCCCCGGGGCGGGGGGCCTACAATGAGCAGTTCTTC,CASSPPPGRGAYNEQFF
TRBJ2-7,-,TRBV5-1,many,TGCGCCAGCAGCTTGGATGGCAGTTCCTACGAGCAGTACTTC,CASSLDGSSYEQYF
TRBJ1-1,-,TRBV7-9,many,TGTGCCAGCAGCCTAGGAGGTGAAGCTTTCTTT,CASSLGGEAFF
TRBJ1-1,-,TRBV12-3/TRBV12-4,many,TGTGCCAGCACTCCTTTCGACGGGCATACTGAAGCTTTCTTT,CASTPFDGHTEAFF
TRBJ2-5,-,TRBV12-3/TRBV12-4,many,TGTGCCAGCAGCCTAGTAACGGGAGTACAAGAGACCCAGTACTTC,CASSLVTGVQETQYF
TRBJ2-7,-,TRBV12-3/TRBV12-4,many,TGTGCCAGCAGTTGGGTGACAGGCTCCTACGAGCAGTACTTC,CASSWVTGSYEQYF